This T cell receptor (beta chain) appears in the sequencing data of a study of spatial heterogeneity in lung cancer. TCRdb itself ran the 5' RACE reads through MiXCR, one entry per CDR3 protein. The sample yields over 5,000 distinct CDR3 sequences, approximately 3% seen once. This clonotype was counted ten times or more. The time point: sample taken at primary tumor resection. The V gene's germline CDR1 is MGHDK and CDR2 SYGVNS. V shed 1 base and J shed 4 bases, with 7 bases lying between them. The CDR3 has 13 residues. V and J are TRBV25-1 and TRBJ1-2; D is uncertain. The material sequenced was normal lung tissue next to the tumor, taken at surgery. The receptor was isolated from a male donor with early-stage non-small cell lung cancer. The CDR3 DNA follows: TGTGCCAGCAGTGAATTGGTCAGCTATGGCTACACCTTC. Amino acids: CASSELVSYGYTF.